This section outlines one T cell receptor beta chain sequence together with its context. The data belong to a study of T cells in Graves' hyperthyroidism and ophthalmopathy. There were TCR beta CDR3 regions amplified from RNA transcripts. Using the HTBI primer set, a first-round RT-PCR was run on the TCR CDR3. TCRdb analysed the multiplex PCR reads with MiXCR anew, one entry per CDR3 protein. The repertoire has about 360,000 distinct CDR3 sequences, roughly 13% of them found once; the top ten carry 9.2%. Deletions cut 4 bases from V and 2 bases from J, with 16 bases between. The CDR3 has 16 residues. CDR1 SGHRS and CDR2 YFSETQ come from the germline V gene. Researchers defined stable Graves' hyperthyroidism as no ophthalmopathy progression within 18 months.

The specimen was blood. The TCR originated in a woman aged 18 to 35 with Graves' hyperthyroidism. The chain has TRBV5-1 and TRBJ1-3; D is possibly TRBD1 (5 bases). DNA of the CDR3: TGCGCCAGCAGCCCCGTAGGGGTTAAGACTGGAAACACCATATATTTT. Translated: CASSPVGVKTGNTIYF.